This T cell receptor (beta chain) was recorded in a study of blood T cell repertoires in COVID-19. Study information: COVID-19 samples, acute and convalescent, were from the United States, Italy and Spain. Nucleic acid was either cDNA or gDNA, and it came from T cells, B-cell-depleted T cells, or PBMCs.

Original handling: Scientists estimated how many nucleated cells there were by amplifying reference gene primers. Profiling relied on immunoSEQ multiplex PCR, and the TCRdb table lists in-frame clones only, not all of them. V and J calls and clone size are as listed in that table; D and trimming were resolved from the DNA. Found here are 150,000 to 200,000 clones, roughly nine tenths of them singletons; the top ten hold under 2.5%. The source of this sequence is a man between 65 and 85 years old with active or convalescent COVID-19. Sequencing input: peripheral blood.

CDR3 in amino acids: CATSSGVGETQYF. Here the CDR3 DNA reads TGTGCCACCAGCTCAGGGGTGGGAGAGACCCAGTACTTC. This chain connects TRBV24-1 to TRBJ2-5; a possible D gene is TRBD1 (6 bases). The CDR3 is 13 amino acids. Germline-derived CDR1 and CDR2 are KGHDR and SFDVKD. The V end was cut by 7 bases, the J end by 4 bases, with 12 bases between.